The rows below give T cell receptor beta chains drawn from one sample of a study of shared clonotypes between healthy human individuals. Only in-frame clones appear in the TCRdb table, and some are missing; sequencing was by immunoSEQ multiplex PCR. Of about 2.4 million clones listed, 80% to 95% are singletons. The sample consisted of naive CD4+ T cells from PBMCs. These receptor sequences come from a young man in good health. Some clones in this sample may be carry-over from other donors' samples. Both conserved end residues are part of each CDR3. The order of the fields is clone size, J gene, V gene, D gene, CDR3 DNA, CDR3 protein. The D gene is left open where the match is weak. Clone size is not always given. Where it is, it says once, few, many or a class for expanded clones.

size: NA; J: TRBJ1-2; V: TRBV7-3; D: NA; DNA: TGTGCCAGCAGCTTGCTCGGAGGGTTTGGCTACACCTTC; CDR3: CASSLLGGFGYTF
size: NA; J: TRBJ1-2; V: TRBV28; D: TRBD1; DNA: TGTGCCGTACGACAGGGGATTCACTATGGCTACACCTTC; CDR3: CAVRQGIHYGYTF
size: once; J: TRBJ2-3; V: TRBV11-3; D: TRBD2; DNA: TGTGCCAGCAGCCCTCGCGCGGGAGGGACAGATACGCAGTATTTT; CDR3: CASSPRAGGTDTQYF
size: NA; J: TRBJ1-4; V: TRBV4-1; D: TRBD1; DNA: TGCGCCAGCAGCCAAGATGGGCCCGGGACAGGGGCCCTTTCTAATGAAAAACTGTTTTTT; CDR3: CASSQDGPGTGALSNEKLFF
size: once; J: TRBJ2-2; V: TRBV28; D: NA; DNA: TGTGCCAGCAGTTTTCGGGGTCTCGCGAACACCGGGGAGCTGTTTTTT; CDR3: CASSFRGLANTGELFF
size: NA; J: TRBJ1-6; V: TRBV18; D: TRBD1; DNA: TGTGCCAGCTCACCCACAGGGGCAACAAATTCACCCCTCCACTTT; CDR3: CASSPTGATNSPLHF
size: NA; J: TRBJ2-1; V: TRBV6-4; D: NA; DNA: TGTGCCAGCAGAAAAATAGCGGATACCTACAATGAGCAGTTCTTC; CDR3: CASRKIADTYNEQFF
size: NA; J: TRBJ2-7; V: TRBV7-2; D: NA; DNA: TGTGCCAGCAGCTTTACTTTTACCGCCTCCTACGAGCAGTACTTC; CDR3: CASSFTFTASYEQYF
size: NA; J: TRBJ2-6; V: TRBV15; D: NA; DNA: TGTGCCACCAGCCGACAACTCTCTGGGGCCAACGTCCTGACTTTC; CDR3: CATSRQLSGANVLTF
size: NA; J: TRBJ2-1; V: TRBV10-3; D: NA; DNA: TGTGCCATCAGTTCGAAACTAGGCAATGAGCAGTTCTTC; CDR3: CAISSKLGNEQFF
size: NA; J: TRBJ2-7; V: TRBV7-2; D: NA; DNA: TGTGCCAGCAGCTTTCGGACGGGCGAGCAGTACTTC; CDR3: CASSFRTGEQYF
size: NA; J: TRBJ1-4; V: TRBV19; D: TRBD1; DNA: TGTGCCAGCCAGCAACAGGGGAATGTGGAAAAACTGTTTTTT; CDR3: CASQQQGNVEKLFF
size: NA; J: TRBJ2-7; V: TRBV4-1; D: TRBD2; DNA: TGCGCCAGCAGCCAAAACTCGGTGGTAGCGGGACCCTACGAGCAGTACTTC; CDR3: CASSQNSVVAGPYEQYF
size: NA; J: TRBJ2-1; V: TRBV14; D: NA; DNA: TGTGCCAGCAGCCAAGATAAGAGCCCGTGGGATGAGCAGTTCTTC; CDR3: CASSQDKSPWDEQFF
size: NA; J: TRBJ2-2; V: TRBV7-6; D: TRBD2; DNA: TGTGCCAGCAGCTCCCTGGCTGGCGGGAGTATCACCGGGGAGCTGTTTTTT; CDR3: CASSSLAGGSITGELFF
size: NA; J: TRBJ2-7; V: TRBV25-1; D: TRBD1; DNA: TGTGCCAGCAGTTGGACAGGGGGTAGTGACGAGCAGTACTTC; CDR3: CASSWTGGSDEQYF
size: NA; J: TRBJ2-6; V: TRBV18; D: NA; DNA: TGTGCCAGCTCATTTTCTTCGGGGAGAGGTGGGGCCAACGTCCTGACTTTC; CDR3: CASSFSSGRGGANVLTF
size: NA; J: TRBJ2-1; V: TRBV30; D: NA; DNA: TGTGCCTGGAGTACAAACTCGAACCAAAAAAGGTCGAGCTCCTACAATGAGCAGTTCTTC; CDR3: CAWSTNSNQKRSSSYNEQFF
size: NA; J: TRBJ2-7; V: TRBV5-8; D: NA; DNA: TGTGCCAGCAGCCCCGCACAGGTACCCGAGCAGTACTTC; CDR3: CASSPAQVPEQYF
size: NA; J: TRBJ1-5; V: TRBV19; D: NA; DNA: TGTGCCAGCAGGGTCAGGGAGTTGAATCAGCCCCAGCATTTT; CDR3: CASRVRELNQPQHF
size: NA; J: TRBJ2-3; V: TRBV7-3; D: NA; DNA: TGTGCCAGCAGCTTAACTGGGACTTTTGGGGATACGCAGTATTTT; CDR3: CASSLTGTFGDTQYF
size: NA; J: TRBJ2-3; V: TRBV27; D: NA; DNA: TGTGCCAGCAGTTTATACGTGGATACGCAGTATTTT; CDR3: CASSLYVDTQYF
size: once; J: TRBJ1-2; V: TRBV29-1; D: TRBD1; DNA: TGCAGCGTTGAAAGGGGACAGGGATATGGCTACACCTTC; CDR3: CSVERGQGYGYTF
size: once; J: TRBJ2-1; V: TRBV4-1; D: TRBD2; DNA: TGCGCCAGCAGCCACGGTCTAGCGGAGGACCGGGGACAGTTCTTC; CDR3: CASSHGLAEDRGQFF
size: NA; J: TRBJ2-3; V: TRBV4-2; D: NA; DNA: TGTGCCAGCAGACGCAGGGGCCAGGGCACAGATACGCAGTATTTT; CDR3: CASRRRGQGTDTQYF
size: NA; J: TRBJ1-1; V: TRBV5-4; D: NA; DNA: TGTGCCAGCAGCTTCCTGGGGGATAACACTGAAGCTTTCTTT; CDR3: CASSFLGDNTEAFF
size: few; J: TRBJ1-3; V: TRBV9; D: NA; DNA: TGTGCCAGCAGTCAGGGGCCCGGAAACACCATATATTTT; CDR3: CASSQGPGNTIYF
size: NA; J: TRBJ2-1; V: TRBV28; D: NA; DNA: TGTGCCAGCAGTATTGCAGGGTACGGTGAGCAGTTCTTC; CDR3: CASSIAGYGEQFF
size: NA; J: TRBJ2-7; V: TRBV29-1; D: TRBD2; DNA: TGCAGCGTCGACCCTGGGACTAAGGGATCCTACGAGCAGTACTTC; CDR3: CSVDPGTKGSYEQYF
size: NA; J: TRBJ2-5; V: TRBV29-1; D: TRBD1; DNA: TGCAGCGTTGGTTCCAGGGGGGAGACCCAGTACTTC; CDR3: CSVGSRGETQYF
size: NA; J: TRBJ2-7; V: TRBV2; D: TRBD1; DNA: TGTGCCAGCACCCCGGGACAGGCCTACGAGCAGTACTTC; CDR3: CASTPGQAYEQYF
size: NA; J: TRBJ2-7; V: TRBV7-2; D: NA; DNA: TGTGCCAGCAGCGATGGACAGACCCTCTCCTACGAGCAGTACTTC; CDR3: CASSDGQTLSYEQYF
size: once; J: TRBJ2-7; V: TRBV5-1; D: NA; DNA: TGCGCCAGCAGCTTACAGGGAACCATCTACGAGCAGTACTTC; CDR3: CASSLQGTIYEQYF
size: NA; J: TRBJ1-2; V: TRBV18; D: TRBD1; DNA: TGTGCCAGCTCAGTGGACAGGGACTATGGCTACACCTTC; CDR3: CASSVDRDYGYTF
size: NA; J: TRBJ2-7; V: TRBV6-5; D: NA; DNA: TGTGCCAGCAGTCCTACGGGCGACTTCTACGAGCAGTACTTC; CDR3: CASSPTGDFYEQYF
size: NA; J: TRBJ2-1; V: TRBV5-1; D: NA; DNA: TGCGCCAGCTCCCGGGACGCTCCGGCGGAGCAGTTCTTC; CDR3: CASSRDAPAEQFF
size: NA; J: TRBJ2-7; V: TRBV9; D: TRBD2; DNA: TGTGCCAGCAGCGTAGGAGGCGGGGGCTACGAGCAGTACTTC; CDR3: CASSVGGGGYEQYF
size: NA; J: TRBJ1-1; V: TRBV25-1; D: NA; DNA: TGTGCCAGCAGTAAATATCGGGGAGCGGGCACTGAAGCTTTCTTT; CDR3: CASSKYRGAGTEAFF
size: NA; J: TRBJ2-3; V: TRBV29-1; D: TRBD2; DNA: TGCAGCTCGACTGGGGCGGGAGGCGCAGATACGCAGTATTTT; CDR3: CSSTGAGGADTQYF
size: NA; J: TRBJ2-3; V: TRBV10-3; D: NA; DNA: TGTGCCATCAGTGATGTCCCGACTAGCACAGATACGCAGTATTTT; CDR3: CAISDVPTSTDTQYF